A selection of T cell receptor beta chains follows, all from one sample in a study of Ad26.COV2.S vaccination and SARS-CoV-2 variants. Using immunoSEQ multiplex PCR, the repertoire was profiled, and TCRdb retains in-frame clones only, with some absent. The table lists about 350,000 clones, approximately 90% of them singletons. The specimen was peripheral blood, collected after recovery from COVID-19. The origin of the receptors is a human donor who had recovered from COVID-19. CDR3s include the opening cysteine and the closing phenylalanine or tryptophan. A D gene is named only where the DNA matches it firmly. Part of the rows lack a size; the others show once, few, many or a class for expanded clones.

NA	TRBV3-1/TRBV3-2	TRBJ1-1	NA	CASSRPRGTLTEAFF	TGTGCCAGCAGCCGCCCCCGTGGGACACTTACTGAAGCTTTCTTT
NA	TRBV18	TRBJ1-5	once	CASSPQGLQPQHF	TGTGCCAGCTCACCCCAGGGTCTTCAGCCCCAGCATTTT
NA	TRBV5-6	TRBJ1-1	NA	CASSSGVFPEAFF	TGTGCCAGCAGCTCCGGGGTTTTTCCTGAAGCTTTCTTT
TRBD1	TRBV6-5	TRBJ1-5	NA	CASNTGVLSNQPQHF	TGTGCCAGCAATACAGGGGTTTTGAGCAATCAGCCCCAGCATTTT
NA	TRBV4-1	TRBJ1-4	NA	CASSQGGVVREKLFF	TGCGCCAGCAGCCAAGGAGGGGTTGTCCGTGAAAAACTGTTTTTT
NA	TRBV7-9	TRBJ2-7	NA	CASGNRDPAYEQYF	TGTGCCAGCGGAAATCGGGACCCAGCCTACGAGCAGTACTTC
NA	TRBV28	TRBJ1-1	NA	CASRMRREVNTEAFF	TGTGCCAGCAGGATGAGAAGGGAAGTGAACACTGAAGCTTTCTTT
TRBD2	TRBV9	TRBJ2-3	NA	CASSAPRGGETDTQYF	TGTGCCAGCAGCGCCCCCCGGGGGGGCGAGACAGATACGCAGTATTTT
TRBD2	TRBV7-9	TRBJ2-1	NA	CASSSSGGARNEQFF	TGTGCCAGCAGCTCTAGCGGGGGGGCCAGGAATGAGCAGTTCTTC
NA	TRBV7-7	TRBJ2-2	once	CASSLGSTAGELFF	TGTGCTAGCAGCTTAGGCAGTACGGCCGGGGAGCTGTTTTTT
TRBD1	TRBV11-2	TRBJ1-2	NA	CASSQLLKRGPPYNYGYTF	TGTGCCAGCAGCCAACTCCTAAAAAGGGGGCCGCCGTATAACTATGGCTACACCTTC
NA	TRBV27	TRBJ2-5	NA	CASSLSEGGFETQYF	TGTGCCAGCAGTTTATCAGAGGGGGGGTTTGAGACCCAGTACTTC
TRBD2	TRBV5-1	TRBJ2-3	NA	CASKLAGSTDTQYF	TGCGCCAGCAAACTAGCGGGTAGCACAGATACGCAGTATTTT
TRBD1	TRBV18	TRBJ2-3	once	CASSPTRTGPISTDTQYF	TGTGCCAGCTCACCTACTCGGACAGGGCCTATTAGCACAGATACGCAGTATTTT
NA	TRBV11-2	TRBJ2-7	NA	CASSRPGPYHEQYF	TGTGCCAGCAGCAGACCGGGGCCTTACCACGAGCAGTACTTC
TRBD1	TRBV6-2/TRBV6-3	TRBJ1-2	NA	CASSSGQATINGYTF	TGTGCCAGCAGTTCCGGACAGGCAACGATTAATGGCTACACCTTC
TRBD2	TRBV5-1	TRBJ2-1	NA	CASSAGAGGPGEQFF	TGCGCCAGCAGCGCCGGAGCGGGGGGGCCCGGTGAGCAGTTCTTC
TRBD1	TRBV11-2	TRBJ1-2	NA	CASSLDPDRGGYTF	TGTGCCAGCAGCTTAGATCCGGACAGGGGTGGCTACACCTTC
TRBD2	TRBV7-9	TRBJ2-1	once	CASSLEAGAGNEQFF	TGTGCCAGCAGCTTAGAAGCGGGGGCGGGGAATGAGCAGTTCTTC
NA	TRBV2	TRBJ1-1	NA	CASSEALGITEAFF	TGTGCCAGCAGTGAAGCTCTGGGGATCACTGAAGCTTTCTTT
NA	TRBV10-2	TRBJ1-3	NA	CASTGTVSGNTIYF	TGCGCCAGCACCGGGACGGTCTCTGGAAACACCATATATTTT
NA	TRBV6-1	TRBJ1-1	once	CASSEGRNTEAFF	TGTGCCAGCAGTGAAGGGAGGAACACTGAAGCTTTCTTT
NA	TRBV7-9	TRBJ1-4	NA	CASSRTDTTNEKLFF	TGTGCCAGCAGCCGTACAGATACAACTAATGAAAAACTGTTTTTT
TRBD2	TRBV4-1	TRBJ2-5	once	CASSLQRLAVQETQYF	TGCGCCAGCAGCCTACAGCGGCTAGCGGTCCAAGAGACCCAGTACTTC
NA	TRBV7-9	TRBJ1-2	NA	CASGTAYGYTF	TGTGCCAGCGGGACCGCGTATGGCTACACCTTC
NA	TRBV10-2	TRBJ1-6	NA	CASSELGQPAYNSPLHF	TGCGCCAGCAGTGAGTTAGGACAGCCAGCCTATAATTCACCCCTCCACTTT
NA	TRBV29-1	TRBJ2-7	NA	CSVGGPRSRDPALYEQYF	TGCAGCGTTGGGGGCCCCCGGAGCCGGGACCCGGCCCTCTACGAGCAGTACTTC
NA	TRBV2	TRBJ1-4	NA	CASSERQGRGNEKLFF	TGTGCCAGCAGTGAGCGGCAGGGAAGAGGAAATGAAAAACTGTTTTTT
NA	TRBV19	TRBJ2-5	NA	CASNTGQETQYF	TGTGCCAGTAATACGGGGCAAGAGACCCAGTACTTC
NA	TRBV7-9	TRBJ2-7	few	CASSLEGGAYEQYF	TGTGCCAGCAGCTTAGAGGGCGGAGCCTACGAGCAGTACTTC
NA	TRBV5-1	TRBJ2-2	NA	CASTRGGELFF	TGCGCCAGCACCCGGGGCGGGGAGCTGTTTTTT
NA	TRBV7-2	TRBJ2-7	NA	CASSSSRGGAYEQYF	TGTGCCAGCAGCTCTTCTCGGGGCGGGGCCTACGAGCAGTACTTC
NA	TRBV27	TRBJ2-1	NA	CASSYRTNYNEQFF	TGTGCCAGCAGTTACCGGACTAACTACAATGAGCAGTTCTTC
TRBD1	TRBV4-2	TRBJ1-2	NA	CASSQDWDRVRGYTF	TGTGCCAGCAGCCAAGATTGGGACAGGGTGCGTGGCTACACCTTC
NA	TRBV4-1	TRBJ2-2	NA	CASSQGADSTGELFF	TGCGCCAGCAGCCAAGGGGCGGATTCCACCGGGGAGCTGTTTTTT
TRBD1	TRBV5-6	TRBJ2-5	few	CASSSGQLEETQYF	TGTGCCAGCAGCTCGGGACAGCTAGAAGAGACCCAGTACTTC
NA	TRBV2	TRBJ1-1	NA	CASSEAAGRGFF	TGTGCCAGCAGTGAAGCTGCAGGTCGAGGCTTCTTT
NA	TRBV28	TRBJ2-7	NA	CASSLGPRRYEQYF	TGTGCCAGCAGTCTTGGGCCTCGGAGGTACGAGCAGTACTTC
NA	TRBV7-8	TRBJ1-2	once	CASSLRTNLNYGYTF	TGTGCCAGCAGCCTTAGGACAAACCTAAACTATGGCTACACCTTC
TRBD2	TRBV9	TRBJ2-2	NA	CASSAMGGGNTGELFF	TGTGCCAGCAGCGCAATGGGCGGGGGGAACACCGGGGAGCTGTTTTTT
NA	TRBV4-1	TRBJ1-1	NA	CASSQIRGTEAFF	TGCGCCAGCAGCCAAATAAGGGGCACTGAAGCTTTCTTT
NA	TRBV27	TRBJ2-1	NA	CASRLQENYNEQFF	TGTGCCAGCAGACTACAGGAGAACTACAATGAGCAGTTCTTC
TRBD1	TRBV6-5	TRBJ1-6	NA	CASSYSHRGNSPLHF	TGTGCCAGCAGTTACTCCCACAGGGGGAATTCACCCCTCCACTTT
NA	TRBV6-6	TRBJ1-2	NA	CASSPGVGAGRRDGYTF	TGTGCCAGCAGTCCCGGCGTGGGAGCCGGCCGGAGGGATGGCTACACCTTC
TRBD1	TRBV6-4	TRBJ2-3	NA	CASSRDRAKIDTQYF	TGTGCCAGCAGCAGGGACAGGGCGAAGATAGATACGCAGTATTTT
NA	TRBV27	TRBJ2-5	once	CASSPQETQYF	TGTGCCAGCAGTCCACAAGAGACCCAGTACTTC
NA	TRBV11-2	TRBJ2-2	once	CASSLETGLNTGELFF	TGTGCCAGCAGCTTAGAAACAGGGCTGAACACCGGGGAGCTGTTTTTT
TRBD2	TRBV7-2	TRBJ2-1	NA	CASSLGSGGPYNEQFF	TGTGCCAGCAGCTTAGGTAGCGGGGGCCCCTACAATGAGCAGTTCTTC
NA	TRBV5-6	TRBJ2-7	NA	CASSLGTAGPYEQYF	TGTGCCAGCAGCTTGGGGACAGCGGGGCCCTACGAGCAGTACTTC